This entry lists 28 T cell receptor beta chains sequenced from one sample in a study of blood T cell repertoires in COVID-19. Generated by immunoSEQ multiplex PCR, the TCRdb table keeps only in-frame clones and is missing some. The table records over 450,000 clones, roughly nine tenths of them present only once. Sample: peripheral blood. The receptor set was obtained from a man in his late teens or twenties with COVID-19, enrolled during active disease.

The genes are TRBV11-2 and TRBJ2-7; maybe TRBD2 (6 bases). Germline V gene data show CDR1 as SGHAT and CDR2 as FQNNGV. Trimming removed 3 bases at V and 6 bases at J, with 15 bases between. The CDR3 is 14 amino acids. For the CDR3, the DNA is TGTGCCAGCAGCTTTGGCGGGATTGGCTCCGAGCAGTACTTC. It specifies CASSFGGIGSEQYF.

The chain employs TRBV10-1 and TRBJ2-2, with D maybe TRBD1 (6 bases). The CDR3 has 13 residues. Germline CDR1 WNHNN, CDR2 SYGVQD (reference sequence). Trimming removed 6 bases at V and 7 bases at J, with 12 bases between. In DNA, the CDR3 is TGCGCCAGCAGAAATGGGGGCGGCGGGGAGCTGTTTTTT. Residues: CASRNGGGGELFF.

The J gene is TRBJ1-1, the V gene TRBV5-1, with a tentative D call TRBD1 (6 bases). This CDR3 is built from 16 residues. V was pared by 1 base and J by 1 base, with 14 bases between. Germline V gives CDR1 SGHRS, CDR2 YFSETQ. The CDR3 nucleotides are TGCGCCAGCAGCTTGTTTGGGGGGGCGACGAACACTGAAGCTTTCTTT. Translated: CASSLFGGATNTEAFF.

The genes are TRBV11-1 and TRBJ1-1; TRBD1 aligns across 10 bases. CDR1 and CDR2 from the germline V gene are SGHAT and FQDESV (reference sequence). V was clipped by 5 bases and J by 4 bases; unmatched bases: 7. CDR3 length equals 15 residues. The CDR3 reads CASSPGQGLLTEAFF. The CDR3 nucleotides read TGTGCCAGCAGCCCGGGACAGGGGCTTCTCACTGAAGCTTTCTTT.

This chain uses TRBV4-2 with TRBJ2-3, with D maybe TRBD2 (5 bases). The V end lost 1 base, the J end lost 3 bases, and 11 bases lay between the germline ends. The CDR3 is made up of 15 amino acids. Germline V lookup: CDR1 LGHNA, CDR2 YNFKEQ. CDR3: CASSQGGSGTDTQYF. The CDR3 DNA sequence: TGTGCCAGCAGCCAAGGAGGGAGCGGTACAGATACGCAGTATTTT.

The rearrangement links TRBV12-3 or TRBV12-4 to TRBJ1-1; 8 bases line up with TRBD1. The CDR3 totals 13 residues. Trimming cost V 7 bases and J 4 bases; bases outside gene matches: 5. The CDR3 DNA follows: TGTGCCAGCACGAGAACAGGGGGCACTGAAGCTTTCTTT. It specifies CASTRTGGTEAFF.

The chain recombines TRBV19 with TRBJ1-4; D uncertain. Trimming shortened V by 4 bases and J by 8 bases, and 23 bases separated the two germline ends. Germline CDR1 reads LNHDA; CDR2 reads SQIVND (reference sequence). The CDR3 has 17 residues. DNA for the CDR3: TGTGCCAGTAGTACCCGGACCGGTTCTAATGGAGGGGAAAAACTGTTTTTT. The encoded protein is CASSTRTGSNGGEKLFF. Variable domain in full (rest from reference TRBV19 and TRBJ1-4): DGGITQSPKYLFRKEGQNVTLSCEQNLNHDAMYWYRQDPGQGLRLIYYSQIVNDFQKGDIAEGYSVSREKKESFPLTVTSAQKNPTAFYLCASSTRTGSNGGEKLFFGSGTQLSVL.

The rearrangement links TRBV6-2 or TRBV6-3 to TRBJ1-5; possible D gene TRBD1, 5 bases. Between the trimmed V and J ends, which lost 6 bases and 9 bases, there was a span of 15 bases. The CDR3 length is 13 residues. Germline CDR1 and CDR2: MNHEY and SVGEGT. CDR3 sequence: CASSPQGTRPQHF. CDR3 coding DNA: TGTGCCAGCAGCCCCCAGGGCACTCGGCCCCAGCATTTT.

This chain joins TRBV30 and TRBJ2-3; 7 nucleotides agree with TRBD1. CDR1 GTSNPN and CDR2 SVGIG come from the germline V gene (reference sequence). This CDR3 spans 14 amino acids. V was clipped by 2 bases and J by 6 bases; unmatched bases: 8. The CDR3 nucleotides read TGTGCCTGGAGTTCGAGACAGGGCTACGATACGCAGTATTTT. Translation gives CAWSSRQGYDTQYF.

The genes are TRBV5-3 and TRBJ1-2, with D perhaps TRBD1 (6 bases). TRBV5-3 is an ORF, and what it does is uncertain. The CDR3 runs 14 residues. Trimming took off 7 bases at V and 4 bases at J, with 17 bases between the two ends. The CDR3 region has the DNA TGTGCCAGACGTCACACAGGGAAAGGCTATGGCTACACCTTC. Protein sequence: CARRHTGKGYGYTF.

This chain links TRBV5-8 with TRBJ1-1; the D is unclear. Trimming took off 4 bases at V and 9 bases at J, with 7 bases between the two ends. The CDR3 runs to 10 residues. CDR1 and CDR2 (germline): SGHTS, YDEGEE. The CDR3 loop is CASSGVKAFF. The CDR3 DNA follows: TGTGCCAGCAGCGGAGTAAAAGCTTTCTTT.

V and J are TRBV14 and TRBJ2-3, with 8 positions matching TRBD1. V shed 1 base and J 11 bases; nucleotides not matched to a gene: 2. Germline V gives CDR1 SGHDN, CDR2 FVKESK. The CDR3 length is 12 residues. Here the CDR3 reads CASSQGTGKQYF. The CDR3 DNA follows: TGTGCCAGCAGCCAAGGGACAGGGAAGCAGTATTTT.

This clone was seen once. The chain carries TRBV24-1 and TRBJ2-2, with TRBD1 matching 9 bases. J gave up 7 bases and V 9 bases, and 11 bases lay outside the gene matches. Germline CDR1 KGHDR, CDR2 SFDVKD. The CDR3 is made up of 15 amino acids. CDR3 in amino acids: CATADRGGGRGELFF. The CDR3 coding sequence is TGTGCCACCGCGGACAGGGGAGGGGGGCGCGGGGAGCTGTTTTTT.

This rearrangement joins TRBV5-1 to TRBJ1-1, with a possible D match to TRBD1 (5 bases). Trimming pared 3 bases from V and 2 bases from J, leaving 8 bases between. This CDR3 spans 13 amino acids. Per germline, CDR1 SGHRS and CDR2 YFSETQ. This CDR3 reads CASSYDSNTEAFF. CDR3 sequence (DNA): TGCGCCAGCAGCTACGACAGCAACACTGAAGCTTTCTTT.

The count of this clone is one. J is TRBJ2-7 and V is TRBV18; tentatively, D is TRBD1 (6 bases). The CDR3 covers 13 residues. Between the trimmed V and J ends, which lost 3 bases and 6 bases, there was a span of 12 bases. CDR1 is KGHSH, CDR2 LQKENI, per germline. CDR3 DNA sequence: TGTGCCAGCTCACCTTCACAGGGTTCCGAGCAGTACTTC. Translation: CASSPSQGSEQYF. Looking up the rest from reference TRBV18 and TRBJ2-7 gives the full variable domain: NAGVMQNPRHLVRRRGQEARLRCSPMKGHSHVYWYRQLPEEGLKFMVYLQKENIIDESGMPKERFSAEFPKEGPSILRIQQVVRGDSAAYFCASSPSQGSEQYFGPGTRLTVT.

The chain links TRBV7-9 to TRBJ1-1; 7 nucleotides match TRBD1. This CDR3 comprises 15 residues. The V segment lost 5 bases and the J segment 1 base; nucleotides outside the gene matches: 7. CDR1 is SEHNR, CDR2 FQNEAQ, per germline (reference sequence). CDR3 region: CASSPGQRKNTEAFF. The CDR3 DNA follows: TGTGCCAGCAGCCCGGGACAGAGAAAGAACACTGAAGCTTTCTTT.

This chain uses TRBV18 with TRBJ2-3, with D possibly matching TRBD2 (5 bases). Trimming took 2 bases from V and 4 from J, leaving 10 bases between them. The CDR3 covers 14 residues. CDR1 KGHSH and CDR2 LQKENI come from the germline V gene. CDR3 in DNA: TGTGCCAGCTCACCAGAGGGTCCCCCAGATACGCAGTATTTT. It specifies CASSPEGPPDTQYF.

This chain joins TRBV9 and TRBJ1-5; no clear D. The CDR3 consists of 15 residues. V lost 2 bases to trimming and J lost 7 bases, with 16 bases between them. CDR1 and CDR2 from the germline V gene are SGDLS and YYNGEE. In DNA, the CDR3 is TGTGCCAGCAGCGTCCGGCGGCCGATTCAACAGCCCCAGCATTTT. This codes for CASSVRRPIQQPQHF.

This clone appeared a single time. This sequence joins TRBV4-1 and TRBJ2-1; tentatively, D is TRBD1 (5 bases). The germline V gene has CDR1 MGHRA and CDR2 YSYEKL. The CDR3 totals 15 residues. V dropped 5 bases and J dropped 0 bases, with 11 bases sitting between them. CDR3 region: CASSGQGSSYNEQFF. For the CDR3, the DNA is TGCGCCAGCAGCGGGCAGGGAAGCTCCTACAATGAGCAGTTCTTC.

The chain joins TRBV3-1 (or the pseudogene TRBV3-2) to TRBJ1-3; TRBD1 matches 7 bases. J lost 3 bases, V lost 4 bases, and 3 bases had no gene match. The V gene's germline CDR1 is LGHDT and CDR2 YNNKEL (reference sequence). This CDR3 spans 14 amino acids. CDR3 coding DNA: TGTGCCAGCAGCCGACAGGGAGGTGGAAACACCATATATTTT. It yields the protein CASSRQGGGNTIYF.

This chain links TRBV5-4 with TRBJ2-7, with TRBD1 identical over 8 bases. V gave up 5 bases and J gave up 2 bases; unmatched junction bases: 12. CDR3 size: 16 residues. CDR1 is SGHNT, CDR2 YYREEE, per germline (reference sequence). The CDR3 here is CASSPGRDRMTYEQYF. CDR3 coding DNA: TGTGCCAGCAGTCCTGGCCGGGACAGGATGACCTACGAGCAGTACTTC.

The chain couples TRBV24-1 to TRBJ2-1; the match to TRBD1 covers 8 bases. From germline, CDR1 is KGHDR and CDR2 SFDVKD. J gave up 5 bases and V 6 bases, and 11 bases lay outside the gene matches. This CDR3 is 16 amino acids long. In nucleotides, the CDR3 is TGTGCCACCAGTTCAACCGGACAGGGAAAAGACAATGAGCAGTTCTTC. Translation gives CATSSTGQGKDNEQFF.

About this clone: The same CDR3 arises from other DNA sequences in this sample as well. V usage is TRBV5-1 and J usage is TRBJ1-5; D perhaps matches TRBD1 (5 bases). The CDR3 contains 14 residues. From germline, CDR1 is SGHRS and CDR2 YFSETQ. Between the trimmed V and J ends, which lost 0 bases and 5 bases, there was a span of 9 bases. This CDR3 reads CASSLDGGDQPQHF. DNA of the CDR3: TGCGCCAGCAGCTTGGACGGAGGGGATCAGCCCCAGCATTTT.

The chain employs TRBV6-5 and TRBJ1-1; 8 nucleotides match TRBD1. The CDR3 is 15 residues long. Looked up from germline, CDR1 is MNHEY and CDR2 is SVGAGI. The V segment lost 2 bases and the J segment 0 bases; nucleotides outside the gene matches: 2. CDR3 nucleotide sequence: TGTGCCAGCAGTTACGACAGGGGAATGAACACTGAAGCTTTCTTT. It encodes CASSYDRGMNTEAFF.

V is TRBV2 and J is TRBJ1-1; TRBD1 is a possible D gene (5 bases). Trimming cost V 7 bases and J 7 bases, with 16 bases left between them. The germline V gene encodes CDR1 SNHLY and CDR2 FYNNEI. This CDR3 has 13 residues. CDR3 nucleotides: TGTGCCAGCACAGGGCCCTCACTGAGTGAAGCTTTCTTT. Translating gives CASTGPSLSEAFF.

The chain has TRBV7-9 and TRBJ1-1; D perhaps matches TRBD1 (5 bases). The V and J ends lost 1 base and 0 bases respectively, with 9 bases between them. This CDR3 is 15 amino acids long. Germline V gives CDR1 SEHNR, CDR2 FQNEAQ (reference sequence). The CDR3, as DNA: TGTGCCAGCAGCTTAGTAGGGGCGATGAACACTGAAGCTTTCTTT. As protein: CASSLVGAMNTEAFF.

The chain is built from TRBV12-3 or TRBV12-4 and TRBJ1-2; TRBD1 matches 9 bases. The CDR3 covers 13 residues. The ends lost 6 bases at V and 8 bases at J; junction bases unmatched: 7. The CDR3 nucleotides read TGTGCCAGCAGCCCATTTACAGGGGGCGGCTACACCTTC. It encodes CASSPFTGGGYTF.

The chain combines TRBV15 with TRBJ1-5; D gene unclear. The CDR3 is 15 residues long. The ends were cut back, 2 bases at V and 4 bases at J, with 12 bases in the middle. Germline V gives CDR1 LNHNV, CDR2 YYDKDF (reference sequence). CDR3 bases: TGTGCCACCAGCAGAATTTCGACGGGGAATCAGCCCCAGCATTTT. Translation: CATSRISTGNQPQHF.